This TCR beta chain was identified during a study of neoadjuvant anti-PD-1 for oral cavity cancer. Stage II-IVA oral cavity squamous cell carcinoma was new and untreated by systemic or radiation therapy. Cohort: HPV-negative, locally advanced oral cavity squamous cell carcinoma patients. About this clone itself: The target antigen is unknown.

Survey sequencing of tumors mostly used 4 to 5 ug DNA, two replicates. Profiled with immunoSEQ multiplex PCR; TCRdb holds only in-frame clones, not every one. The profile covers 5,000 or so clones, with 60% appearing a single time and 8% to 8.5% taken by the ten largest. Germline CDR1 and CDR2: MNHEY and SMNVEV (reference sequence). The germline V and J ends were trimmed by 5 bases and 7 bases, with 12 bases remaining between them. The CDR3 is 13 amino acids. General study findings and limits: Higher pretreatment blood Treg/Th17 ratios correlated with higher pretreatment blood and lower post-treatment tumor TCRbeta clonality.

The input for sequencing was tumor tissue, taken before nivolumab (anti-PD-1) treatment. The TCR originated in a person aged 40-85 years with oral cavity squamous cell carcinoma. The V gene is TRBV27, the J gene TRBJ2-1; D not resolved. DNA of the CDR3: TGTGCCAGCAGTGCCTTATCGAGGAATGAGCAGTTCTTC. This translates into CASSALSRNEQFF.